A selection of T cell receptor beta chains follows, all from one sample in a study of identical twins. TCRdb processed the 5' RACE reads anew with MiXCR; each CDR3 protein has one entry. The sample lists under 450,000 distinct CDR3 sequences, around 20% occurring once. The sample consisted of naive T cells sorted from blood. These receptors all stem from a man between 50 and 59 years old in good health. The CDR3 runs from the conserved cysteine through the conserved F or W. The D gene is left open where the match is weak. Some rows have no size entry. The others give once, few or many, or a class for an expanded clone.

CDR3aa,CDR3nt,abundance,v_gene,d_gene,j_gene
CASSQAGQGAYEQYF,TGCGCCAGCAGCCAAGCAGGACAGGGGGCCTACGAGCAGTACTTC,NA,TRBV4-1,TRBD1,TRBJ2-7
CASSASAITNEQFF,TGTGCCAGCTCAGCTAGCGCCATAACCAATGAGCAGTTCTTC,NA,TRBV18,NA,TRBJ2-1
CAIRGRGGTEAFF,TGTGCCATCAGAGGCAGGGGGGGCACTGAAGCTTTCTTT,few,TRBV10-3,TRBD1,TRBJ1-1
CASSWGGPNYEQYF,TGCGCCAGCAGTTGGGGGGGTCCTAACTACGAGCAGTACTTC,NA,TRBV5-1,TRBD2,TRBJ2-7
CASSYFPASGVPDTQYF,TGTGCCAGCAGTTACTTTCCGGCTAGCGGGGTCCCGGATACGCAGTATTTT,NA,TRBV6-2/TRBV6-3,TRBD2,TRBJ2-3
CASCIAGGHNEQFF,TGTGCCAGCTGCATAGCGGGAGGTCATAATGAGCAGTTCTTC,NA,TRBV12-3/TRBV12-4,TRBD2,TRBJ2-1
CASSFLAKGRYQETQYF,TGTGCCAGCAGCTTCCTAGCGAAGGGGAGGTACCAAGAGACCCAGTACTTC,few,TRBV5-6,NA,TRBJ2-5
CSVGEGTKNIQYF,TGCAGCGTTGGGGAGGGAACCAAAAACATTCAGTACTTC,NA,TRBV29-1,TRBD2,TRBJ2-4
CASSTTGSEQYF,TGTGCCAGCAGTACCACAGGGTCCGAGCAGTACTTC,many,TRBV6-5,NA,TRBJ2-7
CSAVGTSGYNEQFF,TGCAGTGCTGTCGGGACTAGCGGCTACAATGAGCAGTTCTTC,few,TRBV20-1,TRBD2,TRBJ2-1
CASSNGGAGNEQFF,TGTGCCAGCAGTAACGGGGGGGCGGGCAATGAGCAGTTCTTC,NA,TRBV6-5,TRBD2,TRBJ2-1
CASSLNSGSVYEQYF,TGCGCCAGCAGCTTGAATAGCGGGAGTGTCTACGAGCAGTACTTC,NA,TRBV5-1,TRBD2,TRBJ2-7
CATSREKGEKLFF,TGTGCCACCAGCAGAGAAAAGGGGGAAAAACTGTTTTTT,NA,TRBV15,NA,TRBJ1-4
CASRLSDRSSYNEQFF,TGTGCCAGCAGACTGAGTGACAGGAGCTCCTACAATGAGCAGTTCTTC,once,TRBV5-5,NA,TRBJ2-1
CASSLVGGLYQETQYF,TGTGCCAGCAGTTTAGTGGGGGGTCTCTACCAAGAGACCCAGTACTTC,NA,TRBV28,NA,TRBJ2-5
CSVYGPGTNTEAFF,TGCAGCGTTTACGGCCCAGGGACCAACACTGAAGCTTTCTTT,NA,TRBV29-1,NA,TRBJ1-1
CASWDRTEQYF,TGTGCCAGCTGGGACAGGACCGAGCAGTACTTC,many,TRBV27,TRBD1,TRBJ2-7
CASSLARGIGEKLFF,TGTGCCAGCAGTTTAGCCAGGGGGATAGGTGAAAAACTGTTTTTT,few,TRBV27,TRBD1,TRBJ1-4
CASSLRDRGDYEQYF,TGTGCCAGCAGCTTAAGGGACAGGGGGGACTACGAGCAGTACTTC,few,TRBV7-2,TRBD1,TRBJ2-7
CASSFRRLAGSDEQFF,TGTGCCAGCAGCTTTAGAAGGCTAGCGGGAAGCGATGAGCAGTTCTTC,many,TRBV7-2,TRBD2,TRBJ2-1
CSATAGGNTDTQYF,TGCAGTGCTACGGCGGGAGGGAACACAGATACGCAGTATTTT,few,TRBV20-1,TRBD2,TRBJ2-3
CASSFTGTGANVLTF,TGTGCCAGCAGTTTCACAGGGACTGGGGCCAACGTCCTGACTTTC,few,TRBV27,NA,TRBJ2-6
CASSLALAGDSYEQYF,TGCGCCAGCAGCTTGGCCCTAGCGGGGGACTCCTACGAGCAGTACTTC,many,TRBV5-1,TRBD2,TRBJ2-7
CASRLAVYNEQFF,TGTGCCAGCAGATTAGCGGTGTACAATGAGCAGTTCTTC,NA,TRBV6-2/TRBV6-3,NA,TRBJ2-1
CASSPSTAYQPQHF,TGTGCCAGCAGTCCGTCTACGGCGTATCAGCCCCAGCATTTT,many,TRBV6-2/TRBV6-3,NA,TRBJ1-5
CASSQSDSATNEKLFF,TGTGCCAGCAGCCAGTCGGACAGCGCAACTAATGAAAAACTGTTTTTT,many,TRBV4-2,NA,TRBJ1-4
CSVDNPHSGAYEQYF,TGCAGCGTTGATAACCCCCACTCAGGGGCCTACGAGCAGTACTTC,few,TRBV29-1,NA,TRBJ2-7
CATQAIGTDFYEQYF,TGTGCCACCCAAGCGATAGGGACTGATTTCTACGAGCAGTACTTC,NA,TRBV27,NA,TRBJ2-7
CSARDGLTLNQPQHF,TGCAGTGCTAGAGATGGTCTAACTTTAAATCAGCCCCAGCATTTT,NA,TRBV20-1,NA,TRBJ1-5
CASSLGSHLRTDTQYF,TGCGCCAGCAGCTTGGGAAGCCACCTTCGCACAGATACGCAGTATTTT,NA,TRBV5-1,NA,TRBJ2-3
CASSSQVLGPGYTF,TGTGCCAGCAGTTCCCAAGTATTGGGGCCCGGCTACACCTTC,NA,TRBV12-3/TRBV12-4,NA,TRBJ1-2
CASSSWQGPGSCFF,NA,few,TRBV7-8,NA,TRBJ2-2
CASARDPQEGKLFF,TGTGCCAGCGCTAGAGACCCCCAAGAGGGAAAACTGTTTTTT,NA,TRBV28,NA,TRBJ1-4
CASSLAPGSVKNIQYF,TGTGCCAGCAGCTTAGCTCCGGGATCGGTCAAAAACATTCAGTACTTC,NA,TRBV7-2,NA,TRBJ2-4
CASSLDQGGEQFF,TGTGCCAGCAGCTTAGACCAAGGCGGGGAGCAGTTCTTC,many,TRBV11-2,NA,TRBJ2-1
CTGAEPDTQYF,TGCACCGGTGCAGAGCCAGATACGCAGTATTTT,few,TRBV29-1,NA,TRBJ2-3
CASSYSRGSGDTQYF,TGTGCCAGCAGTTACTCGAGGGGGTCGGGAGATACGCAGTATTTT,NA,TRBV6-5,NA,TRBJ2-3
CSVGSPWGRSLNEQFF,TGCAGCGTTGGCTCCCCGTGGGGCCGGTCCCTCAATGAGCAGTTCTTC,NA,TRBV29-1,NA,TRBJ2-1
CASSSGTSGRLQETQYF,TGTGCCAGCAGCTCCGGGACTAGCGGGAGACTCCAAGAGACCCAGTACTTC,NA,TRBV12-3/TRBV12-4,TRBD2,TRBJ2-5
CASSYSVTRRDGADTQYF,TGTGCCAGCAGTTACTCGGTAACCCGTAGGGATGGAGCAGATACGCAGTATTTT,NA,TRBV6-5,NA,TRBJ2-3
CATSRKRELALTDTQYF,TGTGCCACCAGCAGGAAGAGAGAACTAGCGCTCACAGATACGCAGTATTTT,many,TRBV15,TRBD2,TRBJ2-3